This T cell receptor (beta chain) was captured in a study of control samples from healthy donors and cancer patients. TCRdb's copy holds only in-frame clones and misses some; the assay was immunoSEQ multiplex PCR. The repertoire includes approximately 140,000 clones, approximately 94% of them detected once, and 13% sits in the top ten. This TCR came from a man in his forties in good health. The sample taken for sequencing was blood.

The CDR3: CASSQGTAGNTIYF. The CDR3 nucleotides read TGCGCCAGCAGCCAGGGGACGGCTGGAAACACCATATATTTT. The gene calls are TRBV4-3 and TRBJ1-3, with D perhaps TRBD1 (5 bases). Deletions cut 3 bases from V and 2 bases from J, with 8 bases between. The germline V gene has CDR1 LGHNA and CDR2 YSLEER. The CDR3 totals 14 residues.